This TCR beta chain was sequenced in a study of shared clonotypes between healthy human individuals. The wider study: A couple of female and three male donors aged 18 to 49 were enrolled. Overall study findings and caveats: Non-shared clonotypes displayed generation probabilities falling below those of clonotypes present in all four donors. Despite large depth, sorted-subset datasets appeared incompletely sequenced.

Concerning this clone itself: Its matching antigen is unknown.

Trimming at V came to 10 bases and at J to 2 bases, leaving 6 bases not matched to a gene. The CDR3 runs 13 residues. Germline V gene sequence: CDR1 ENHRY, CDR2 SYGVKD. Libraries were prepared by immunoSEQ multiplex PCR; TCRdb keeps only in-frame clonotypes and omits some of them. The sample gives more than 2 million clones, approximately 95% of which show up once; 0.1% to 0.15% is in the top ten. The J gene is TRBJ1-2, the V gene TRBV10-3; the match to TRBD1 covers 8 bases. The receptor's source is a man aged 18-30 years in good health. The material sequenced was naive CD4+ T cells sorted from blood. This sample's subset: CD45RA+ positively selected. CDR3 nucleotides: TGTGCCACCAGGCAGGGGGCGAACTATGGCTACACCTTC. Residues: CATRQGANYGYTF.